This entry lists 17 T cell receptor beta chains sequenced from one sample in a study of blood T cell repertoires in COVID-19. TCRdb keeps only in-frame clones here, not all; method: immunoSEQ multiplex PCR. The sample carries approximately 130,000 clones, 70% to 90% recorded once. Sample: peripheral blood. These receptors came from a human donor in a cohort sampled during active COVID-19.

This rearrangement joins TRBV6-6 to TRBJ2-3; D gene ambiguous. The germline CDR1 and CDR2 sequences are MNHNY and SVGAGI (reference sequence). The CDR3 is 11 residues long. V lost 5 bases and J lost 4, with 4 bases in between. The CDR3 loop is CASSPADTQYF. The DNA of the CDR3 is TGTGCCAGCAGTCCGGCAGATACGCAGTATTTT.

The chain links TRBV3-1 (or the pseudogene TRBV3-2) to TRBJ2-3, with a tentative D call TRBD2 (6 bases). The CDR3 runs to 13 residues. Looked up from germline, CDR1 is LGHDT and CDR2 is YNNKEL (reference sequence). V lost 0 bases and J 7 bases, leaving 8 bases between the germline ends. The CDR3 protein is CASSQDGGYTQYF. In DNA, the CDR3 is TGTGCCAGCAGCCAAGACGGGGGTTATACGCAGTATTTT.

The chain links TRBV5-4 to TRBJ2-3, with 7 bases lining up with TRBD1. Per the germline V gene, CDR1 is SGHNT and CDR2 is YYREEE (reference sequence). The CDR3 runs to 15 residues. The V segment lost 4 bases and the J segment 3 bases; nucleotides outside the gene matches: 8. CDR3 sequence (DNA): TGTGCCAGCAGCCCACAAAAGACAGGGACAGATACGCAGTATTTT. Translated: CASSPQKTGTDTQYF.

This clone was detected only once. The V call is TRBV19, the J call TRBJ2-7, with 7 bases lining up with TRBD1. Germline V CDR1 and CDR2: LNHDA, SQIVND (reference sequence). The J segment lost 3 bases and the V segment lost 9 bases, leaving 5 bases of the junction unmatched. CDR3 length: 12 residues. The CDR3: CASQDRFYEQYF. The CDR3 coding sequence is TGTGCCAGCCAGGACAGGTTCTACGAGCAGTACTTC.

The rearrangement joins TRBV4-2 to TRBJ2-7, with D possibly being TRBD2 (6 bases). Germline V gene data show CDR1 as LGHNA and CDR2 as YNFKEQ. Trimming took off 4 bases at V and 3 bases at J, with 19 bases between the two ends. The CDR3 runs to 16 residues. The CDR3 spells CASSREGGGTDYEQYF. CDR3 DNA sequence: TGTGCCAGCAGCCGCGAGGGAGGCGGGACCGACTACGAGCAGTACTTC.

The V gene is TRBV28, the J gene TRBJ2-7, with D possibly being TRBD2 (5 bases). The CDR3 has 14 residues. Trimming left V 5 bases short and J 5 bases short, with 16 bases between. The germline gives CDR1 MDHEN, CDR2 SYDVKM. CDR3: CASSPPGKRDEQYF. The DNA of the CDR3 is TGTGCCAGCAGTCCCCCGGGGAAGCGCGACGAGCAGTACTTC.

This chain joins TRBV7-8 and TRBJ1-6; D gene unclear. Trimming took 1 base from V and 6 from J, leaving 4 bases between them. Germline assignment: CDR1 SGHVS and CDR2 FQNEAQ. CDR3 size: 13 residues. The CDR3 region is CASSLDSNSPLHF. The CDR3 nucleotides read TGTGCCAGCAGCTTAGACAGTAATTCACCCCTCCACTTT.

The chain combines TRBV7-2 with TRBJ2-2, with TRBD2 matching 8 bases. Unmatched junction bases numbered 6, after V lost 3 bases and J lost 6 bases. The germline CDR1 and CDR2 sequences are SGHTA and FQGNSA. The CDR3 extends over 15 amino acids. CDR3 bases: TGTGCCAGCAGCTTGTCCGGGACTAGAGCCGGGGAGCTGTTTTTT. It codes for CASSLSGTRAGELFF. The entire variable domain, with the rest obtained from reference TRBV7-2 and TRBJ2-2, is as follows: GAGVSQSPSNKVTEKGKDVELRCDPISGHTALYWYRQSLGQGLEFLIYFQGNSAPDKSGLPSDRFSAERTGGSVSTLTIQRTQQEDSAVYLCASSLSGTRAGELFFGEGSRLTVL.

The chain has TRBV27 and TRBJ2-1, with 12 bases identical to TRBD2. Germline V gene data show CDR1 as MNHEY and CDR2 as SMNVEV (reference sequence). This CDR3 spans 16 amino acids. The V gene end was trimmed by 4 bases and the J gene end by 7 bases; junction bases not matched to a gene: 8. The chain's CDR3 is CASSSLTSGGYNEQFF. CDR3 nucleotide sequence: TGTGCCAGCAGTTCCCTGACTAGCGGGGGTTATAATGAGCAGTTCTTC.

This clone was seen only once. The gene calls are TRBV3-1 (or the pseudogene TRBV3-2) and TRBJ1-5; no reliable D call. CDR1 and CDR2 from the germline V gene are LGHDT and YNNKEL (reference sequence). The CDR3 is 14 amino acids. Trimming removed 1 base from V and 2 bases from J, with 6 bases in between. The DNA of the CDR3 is TGTGCCAGCAGCCAAGTCGCGGGCAATCAGCCCCAGCATTTT. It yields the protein CASSQVAGNQPQHF.

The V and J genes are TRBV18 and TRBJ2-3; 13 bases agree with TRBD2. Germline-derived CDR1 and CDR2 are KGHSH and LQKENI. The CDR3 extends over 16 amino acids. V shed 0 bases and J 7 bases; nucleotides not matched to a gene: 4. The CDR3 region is CASSPPTSGGMYTQYF. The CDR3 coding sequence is TGTGCCAGCTCACCACCGACTAGCGGGGGGATGTATACGCAGTATTTT.

CDR3 sequence reads: CASSTGKPNEKLFF. CDR3 nucleotides: TGTGCCAGCAGCACAGGGAAACCTAATGAAAAACTGTTTTTT. This chain joins TRBV7-9 and TRBJ1-4, with D maybe TRBD1 (6 bases). V was cut by 5 bases and J by 3 bases, with 10 bases left in between. Germline assignment: CDR1 SEHNR and CDR2 FQNEAQ (reference sequence). The CDR3 totals 14 residues.

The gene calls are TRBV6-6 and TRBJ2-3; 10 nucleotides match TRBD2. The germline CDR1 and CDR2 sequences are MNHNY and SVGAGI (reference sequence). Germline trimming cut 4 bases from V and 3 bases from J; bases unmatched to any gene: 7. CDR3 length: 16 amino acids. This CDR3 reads CASSSLAGRWTDTQYF. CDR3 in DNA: TGTGCCAGCAGTTCACTAGCGGGGAGGTGGACAGATACGCAGTATTTT.

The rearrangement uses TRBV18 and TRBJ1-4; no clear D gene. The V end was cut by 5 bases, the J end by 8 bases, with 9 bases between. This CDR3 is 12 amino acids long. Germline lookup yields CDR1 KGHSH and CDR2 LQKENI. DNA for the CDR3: TGTGCCAGCTCAAGTAGTGAAGAAAAACTGTTTTTT. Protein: CASSSSEEKLFF.

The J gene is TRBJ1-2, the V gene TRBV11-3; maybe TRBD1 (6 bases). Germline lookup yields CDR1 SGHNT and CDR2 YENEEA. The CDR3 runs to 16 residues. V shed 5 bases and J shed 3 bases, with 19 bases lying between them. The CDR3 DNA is TGTGCCAGCAGCAACCACTTGGGGGGGGCGGACTATGGCTACACCTTC. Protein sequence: CASSNHLGGADYGYTF.

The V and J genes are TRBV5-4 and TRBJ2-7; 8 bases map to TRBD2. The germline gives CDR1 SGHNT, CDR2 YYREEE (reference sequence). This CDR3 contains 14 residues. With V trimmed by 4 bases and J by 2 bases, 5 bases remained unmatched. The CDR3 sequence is CASSLPGRAYEQYF. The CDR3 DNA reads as TGTGCCAGCAGCCTGCCCGGGAGGGCCTACGAGCAGTACTTC.

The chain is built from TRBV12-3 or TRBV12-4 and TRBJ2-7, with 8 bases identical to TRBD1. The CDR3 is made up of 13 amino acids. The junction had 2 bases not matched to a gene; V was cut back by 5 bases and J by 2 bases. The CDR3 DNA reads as TGTGCCAGCAGTCAGGGACAGGCCTACGAGCAGTACTTC. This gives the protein CASSQGQAYEQYF.